The 18 T cell receptor beta chains listed next were all sequenced from one sample in a study of spatial heterogeneity in lung cancer. This sample's time point: sample taken at primary tumor resection. In each case, whole RNA from tumor, nontumor lung or frozen PBMC was sequenced unsorted. TCRdb fed the 5' RACE reads into MiXCR, producing one record per CDR3 protein. Of about 7,900 distinct CDR3 sequences in the sample, 3.5% to 5% are singletons; the top ten hold about 27%. The material was PBMCs, obtained at surgery. The receptors were gathered from a male donor with early-stage non-small cell lung cancer.

This clonotype is medium-sized by share. A library made for alpha chains picked up this beta chain off target, so its size means little. The chain carries TRBV28 and TRBJ2-1, with a weak D call TRBD2 (7 bases). CDR1 is MDHEN and CDR2 is SYDVKM in the germline V gene. CDR3 length: 18 amino acids. Trimming left V 5 bases short and J 5 bases short, with 25 bases between. Here the CDR3 reads CASSAENRARGKHNEQFF. The CDR3 nucleotides are TGTGCCAGCAGTGCCGAAAACAGGGCGCGGGGGAAACACAATGAGCAGTTCTTC.

This clonotype was recorded many times. Little can be read into the size of this beta chain, an off-target read in a library designed for alpha chains. The chain uses TRBV6-6 and TRBJ1-2; a weak D match, TRBD1 (6 bases). The CDR3 covers 15 residues. The V end lost 2 bases, the J end lost 5 bases, and 15 bases lay between the germline ends. CDR1 is MNHNY and CDR2 is SVGAGI in the germline V gene (reference sequence). CDR3 protein: CASSYSLKGGYGYTF. The CDR3 nucleotides read TGTGCCAGCAGTTACAGTTTAAAGGGGGGGTATGGCTACACCTTC.

At least ten counts were recorded for this clonotype. This beta chain represents an off-target read in a library built for alpha chains; its size is of limited meaning. V and J are TRBV10-3 and TRBJ2-7; TRBD2 agrees at 10 bases. Germline V gene sequence: CDR1 ENHRY, CDR2 SYGVKD. The length of the CDR3 is 15 residues. With V trimmed by 6 bases and J by 3 bases, 8 bases remained unmatched. CDR3 bases: TGTGCCATCAGCCGACTAGCGGGCGGATACTACGAGCAGTACTTC. Amino acid sequence: CAISRLAGGYYEQYF.

This clonotype is termed medium-sized. Since the library was made to target alpha chains, this beta chain is a stray read and its abundance is not meaningful. The V gene is TRBV7-6, the J gene TRBJ1-6; no firm D call. Looked up from germline, CDR1 is SGHVS and CDR2 is FNYEAQ. The ends were cut back, 5 bases at V and 0 bases at J, with 20 bases in the middle. The CDR3 is 19 amino acids. The CDR3 region is CASSSLAGPQDSYNSPLHF. CDR3 bases: TGTGCCAGCAGCAGCCTAGCCGGGCCGCAGGACTCCTATAATTCACCCCTCCACTTT. Drawing the rest from reference TRBV7-6 and TRBJ1-6, the complete variable domain is GAGVSQSPRYKVTKRGQDVALRCDPISGHVSLYWYRQALGQGPEFLTYFNYEAQQDKSGLPNDRFSAERPEGSISTLTIQRTEQRDSAMYRCASSSLAGPQDSYNSPLHFGNGTRLTVT.

This clonotype was observed many times. Being off target in a library aimed at alpha chains, this beta chain has a size of little meaning. This rearrangement joins TRBV19 to TRBJ2-3; TRBD1 matches at 9 bases. This CDR3 has 14 residues. Germline values: CDR1 LNHDA, CDR2 SQIVND (reference sequence). V lost 5 bases, J lost 3 bases, and 3 bases stayed unmatched. The chain's CDR3 is CASSVGQGTDTQYF. For the CDR3, the DNA is TGTGCCAGTAGTGTGGGACAGGGAACAGATACGCAGTATTTT.

This clonotype occurred many times. This beta chain is off target for a library built for alpha chains, so its abundance means little. The rearrangement links TRBV6-5 to TRBJ1-2, with D perhaps matching TRBD1 (5 bases). Between the trimmed V and J ends, which lost 7 bases and 8 bases, there was a span of 17 bases. There are 13 residues in the CDR3. Germline values: CDR1 MNHEY, CDR2 SVGAGI. The CDR3 spells CASTPGTAAGYTF. The DNA of the CDR3 is TGTGCCAGCACTCCCGGGACGGCTGCAGGCTACACCTTC.

This clonotype is categorized as medium-sized (0.01 to 0.1%). In a library made to pick up alpha chains, this beta chain is a stray read with a size that means little. The V call is TRBV28, the J call TRBJ1-2; D perhaps matches TRBD1 (6 bases). The CDR3 sequence is 12 residues long. Trimming took off 3 bases at V and 9 bases at J, with 11 bases between the two ends. Looked up from germline, CDR1 is MDHEN and CDR2 is SYDVKM. DNA of the CDR3: TGTGCCAGCAGTTTCCACAGGGTCCGCTACACCTTC. This gives the protein CASSFHRVRYTF.

Ten or more counts support this clonotype. The library was prepared for alpha chains; this beta chain is a stray read, so its frequency means little. The chain has TRBV7-9 and TRBJ1-2; no firm D call. The V and J ends lost 11 bases and 2 bases respectively, with 12 bases between them. The germline gives CDR1 SEHNR, CDR2 FQNEAQ (reference sequence). The CDR3 contains 12 residues. This CDR3 is CAATVKNYGYTF. CDR3 in DNA: TGTGCCGCCACGGTGAAGAACTATGGCTACACCTTC.

This clonotype was recorded many times. The library was prepared for alpha chains; this beta chain is a stray read, so its frequency means little. In DNA, the CDR3 is TGTGCCAGCAGTGACTCGGACGGGGGGGCAGATACGCAGTATTTT. This gives the protein CASSDSDGGADTQYF. The gene calls are TRBV6-4 and TRBJ2-3; 8 nucleotides line up with TRBD2. The J segment lost 4 bases and the V segment lost 0 bases, leaving 3 bases of the junction unmatched. Germline V gene lookup returns CDR1 MRHNA and CDR2 SNTAGT. The CDR3 is made up of 15 amino acids.

By sample fraction, this clonotype is medium-sized (0.01 to 0.1%). This beta chain is an unintended read in a library built for alpha chains; its size means little. The chain uses TRBV10-3 and TRBJ1-1; TRBD1 matches 9 bases. The J segment lost 2 bases and the V segment lost 7 bases, leaving 11 bases of the junction unmatched. From germline, CDR1 is ENHRY and CDR2 SYGVKD. CDR3 length equals 16 residues. DNA for the CDR3: TGTGCCATCACCAATTTCCCACAGGGGGCCAACACTGAAGCTTTCTTT. This gives the protein CAITNFPQGANTEAFF.

This clonotype is medium-sized within its sample. Found in a library prepared for alpha chains, this beta chain is an off-target read, and its abundance has little meaning. The chain combines TRBV20-1 with TRBJ2-7, with 10 bases that match TRBD2. Trimming took 5 bases from V and 6 from J; bases not matched to a gene: 7. Germline V gene lookup returns CDR1 DFQATT and CDR2 SNEGSKA (reference sequence). This CDR3 contains 13 residues. In DNA form, the CDR3 reads TGCAGTGCTGCCCTGAAGCGGGGGGGCGAGCAGTACTTC. It is translated as CSAALKRGGEQYF.

Comments on this clonotype: The library was designed around alpha chains, so this beta chain is a stray read whose abundance carries little weight. The chain is built from TRBV18 and TRBJ2-3; no definite D call. The CDR3 is 17 amino acids. V gave up 3 bases and J gave up 6 bases, with 22 bases separating them. CDR1 is KGHSH and CDR2 is LQKENI in the germline V gene. CDR3 sequence: CASSPPPFSLSADTQYF. The DNA of the CDR3 is TGTGCCAGCTCACCCCCCCCCTTTAGCCTTTCGGCGGATACGCAGTATTTT.

In its sample, this clonotype is medium-sized (0.01 to 0.1%). The library was prepared for alpha chains; this beta chain is a stray read, so its frequency means little. The chain joins TRBV7-2 to TRBJ2-2; D tentatively reads TRBD1 or TRBD2 (5 bases each). This CDR3 contains 13 residues. V was trimmed by 5 bases and J by 6 bases, leaving 10 bases between them. In germline, CDR1 is SGHTA, CDR2 FQGNSA. CDR3 sequence (DNA): TGTGCCAGCAGCCCACGGGACCCCGGGGAGCTGTTTTTT. This encodes CASSPRDPGELFF.

This clonotype was recorded at least ten times. This beta chain is off target for a library built for alpha chains, so its abundance means little. The rearrangement links TRBV6-2 or TRBV6-3 to TRBJ1-1; no clear D gene. Germline V CDR1 and CDR2: MNHEY, SVGEGT. Deletions cut 6 bases from V and 6 bases from J, with 20 bases between. The CDR3 is 15 residues long. CDR3 region: CASSAELFLAPEAFF. The CDR3 DNA sequence: TGTGCCAGCAGCGCTGAGTTGTTTTTGGCCCCTGAAGCTTTCTTT.

This clonotype was observed at least ten times. Found in a library prepared for alpha chains, this beta chain is an off-target read, and its abundance has little meaning. This chain links TRBV7-2 with TRBJ1-5; tentative D call: TRBD1 (5 bases). Germline V CDR1 and CDR2: SGHTA, FQGNSA. This CDR3 comprises 15 residues. Trimming left V 2 bases short and J 7 bases short, with 15 bases between. CDR3: CASSLLGRVGQPQHF. CDR3 nucleotide sequence: TGTGCCAGCAGCTTATTGGGCAGGGTAGGACAGCCCCAGCATTTT.

This clonotype counts as medium-sized. This beta chain is a stray read from a library made for alpha chains; its abundance is not meaningful. This chain links TRBV20-1 with TRBJ2-3; TRBD2 agrees at 9 bases. The germline V gene encodes CDR1 DFQATT and CDR2 SNEGSKA (reference sequence). This CDR3 has 13 residues. The V gene end was trimmed by 7 bases and the J gene end by 0 bases; junction bases not matched to a gene: 2. CDR3 bases: TGCAGTGGTCTAGCGGGGAGCACAGATACGCAGTATTTT. The encoded protein is CSGLAGSTDTQYF.

This clonotype showed up many times. A library prepared for alpha chains yielded this beta chain as an off-target read; its size is of little meaning. V usage is TRBV5-4 and J usage is TRBJ1-3, with a weak D call TRBD1 (6 bases). Germline V lookup: CDR1 SGHNT, CDR2 YYREEE (reference sequence). The ends were cut back, 4 bases at V and 2 bases at J, with 16 bases in the middle. The CDR3 sequence is 16 residues long. CDR3 sequence: CASSPGRGGPGNTIYF. The CDR3, as DNA: TGTGCCAGCAGCCCCGGGCGTGGGGGGCCTGGAAACACCATATATTTT.

A note on this clonotype: Because this beta chain is a stray read in a library intended to capture alpha chains, its abundance should not be given much weight. The rearrangement joins TRBV7-2 to TRBJ1-1, with D tentatively TRBD1 (6 bases). Germline CDR1 SGHTA, CDR2 FQGNSA. This CDR3 comprises 12 residues. Trimming left V 8 bases short and J 1 base short, with 8 bases between. The CDR3 is CASGTTNTEAFF. DNA for the CDR3: TGTGCCAGCGGGACAACGAACACTGAAGCTTTCTTT.